This TCR beta chain stems from a study of Graves' ophthalmopathy and Graves' hyperthyroidism (dated by TCRdb to 2016 to 2019). Study-wide context: Peripheral blood was collected at initial diagnosis, prior to any treatment. For training and testing, the roughly 93 patients in the discovery cohort were randomly divided in a 7:3 ratio. The study used TCR beta repertoire signatures to distinguish Graves' ophthalmopathy from Graves' hyperthyroidism and to predict progression to ophthalmopathy. A discovery set of about 99 patients (43 ophthalmopathy, 55 to 60 stable hyperthyroidism) was enrolled to explore V-J signatures distinguishing ophthalmopathy from hyperthyroidism. In total, approximately 130 blood samples were TCR-sequenced: approximately 42 ophthalmopathy, some 80 hyperthyroidism and some 17 hyperthyroidism-to-ophthalmopathy patients. An independent validation cohort comprised roughly 20 hyperthyroidism patients and roughly 15 patients who later progressed from hyperthyroidism to ophthalmopathy. Following sampling, methimazole starting at 30 mg daily was administered to hyperthyroidism patients, and high-dose intravenous methylprednisolone was administered to ophthalmopathy patients. In over five hyperthyroidism patients, T-cell repertoires of thyroid tissue and blood were compared.

Points the paper makes about the study in general: Ophthalmopathy was separated from stable hyperthyroidism by the 13-signature model with around 88% sensitivity and 81% to 83% specificity in cross-validation and with 80%/75% in the test set. Among expanded thyroid clonotypes with frequency above 0.001, most also showed up in blood, which suggests that blood repertoires may reflect the thyroid immune response. No statistical method was used to predetermine the sample size, and group allocation was not hidden from the investigators. In validation, the model predicted ophthalmopathy progression with over 60% sensitivity and less than 80% specificity; some 13 predicted patients were CT-confirmed with GO in a median of roughly 6.8 months.

As regards this clonotype: This receptor's antigen is unknown. No base quality information exists; no much larger clone differs at one position.

V is pruned by 1 base and J by 5 bases, leaving 10 bases of the junction without a gene match. Measured from the cysteine to the phenylalanine, the CDR3 is 16 residues long. Only the CDR3 DNA stays, 48 bases, in frame from base 1. CDR1 and CDR2, looked up from the germline V gene, are LGHNT and FRNRAP. For repertoire sequencing, TCR beta CDR3 regions were amplified from RNA transcripts. HTBI primers and the Qiagen OneStep RT-PCR kit were used in a first-round RT-PCR, which was followed by a second-round multiplex PCR, size selection and purification. Libraries were sequenced on an Illumina HiSeq2000 using paired-end 100 bp reads. From the authors' description of their analysis: SOAPnuke was used to process the reads, throwing out any read that had adapters, had uncalled bases, had a mean Phred below 15, or lacked an exact constant-primer or identifier match. High-quality paired reads were merged with COPE v1.2.5. Unique nucleotide sequences were defined as clonotypes and aligned to IMGT TRB V, D and J references using MiTCR v1.1. The analysis was limited to V-J combinations with a frequency above 0.0001, which together covered 99% to 99.2% of the repertoires. For each V-J combination, a TCR clonal expansion and chaos score was defined as F50 clonal expansion divided by the chaos observed in the TCRdist matrix. Welch's t-statistics and random forest were used to reduce the features to roughly 14 V-J combinations, which were then used as input to a naive Bayes classifier. Thyroid-blood repertoire similarity was quantified with the Morisita-Horn index. Using fastp at Q25 and MiXCR, TCRdb reprocessed the public reads and kept productive beta chains. Here each entry gathers all rows of one CDR3 protein and keeps the most common genes and DNA. The authors' filters were not applied to this entry. For this sample the table gives a few hundred thousand distinct CDR3 sequences, of which around 19% were detected only once. The top ten clones comprise about 1.6% of the sample.

Ophthalmopathy patients were characterized by moderately to severely active disease, a Clinical Activity Score of at least 3, a NOSPECS grade of at least 4, and a disease duration under 3 months. Anyone with other autoimmune diseases, uncontrolled infections, pregnancy or lactation was excluded from the study. Diagnosis relied on clinical symptoms, serum thyroxine, TRAb, thyroid ultrasound and orbital computed tomography. PBMCs were isolated from roughly 10 ml of fresh peripheral blood by Ficoll-Paque density gradient centrifugation. Trizol reagent was used to extract the total RNA, and its quality was then checked on an Agilent 2100 Bioanalyzer.

The rearranged segments are TRBV12-5 and TRBJ1-1; 7 junctional bases match TRBD1. The clonotype was recovered from a woman aged 18-29 years with Graves' ophthalmopathy. Donor details come from another sample of the same person, matched by shared clones. The sequenced sample was peripheral blood. Here is the DNA: TGTGCTAGTGGTTTGGCCCCCTCTAGCAGGGGGACTGAAGCTTTCTTT. This gives the protein CASGLAPSSRGTEAFF.